Sequencing of this T cell receptor (beta chain) was carried out in a study of blood T cell repertoires in COVID-19. Study overall: Acute and convalescent COVID-19 samples came from the United States, Italy and Spain. PBMCs, B-cell-depleted T cells, or T cells provided the cDNA or gDNA that made up the material.

Study processing details: It was from reference gene primer amplification that nucleated cell counts were estimated. TCRdb's copy holds only in-frame clones and misses some; the assay was immunoSEQ multiplex PCR. The V and J calls and clone size come from that table; D and trimming were worked out from the DNA. The table has about 410,000 clones, 89% seen once. Followed longitudinally, the Seattle patients had been enrolled during active infection. Trimming cost V 6 bases and J 8 bases, with 10 bases left between them. CDR1 and CDR2 from the germline V gene are MNHEY and SVGAGI. This CDR3 is built from 12 residues.

Input material: peripheral blood. V usage is TRBV6-5 and J usage is TRBJ1-4, with D perhaps TRBD1 (5 bases). The sequence came from a woman in her 40s with COVID-19, enrolled during active disease. The DNA for the CDR3 is TGTGCCAGCAGCAGGGTCGGAGAAAAACTGTTTTTT. It yields the protein CASSRVGEKLFF.